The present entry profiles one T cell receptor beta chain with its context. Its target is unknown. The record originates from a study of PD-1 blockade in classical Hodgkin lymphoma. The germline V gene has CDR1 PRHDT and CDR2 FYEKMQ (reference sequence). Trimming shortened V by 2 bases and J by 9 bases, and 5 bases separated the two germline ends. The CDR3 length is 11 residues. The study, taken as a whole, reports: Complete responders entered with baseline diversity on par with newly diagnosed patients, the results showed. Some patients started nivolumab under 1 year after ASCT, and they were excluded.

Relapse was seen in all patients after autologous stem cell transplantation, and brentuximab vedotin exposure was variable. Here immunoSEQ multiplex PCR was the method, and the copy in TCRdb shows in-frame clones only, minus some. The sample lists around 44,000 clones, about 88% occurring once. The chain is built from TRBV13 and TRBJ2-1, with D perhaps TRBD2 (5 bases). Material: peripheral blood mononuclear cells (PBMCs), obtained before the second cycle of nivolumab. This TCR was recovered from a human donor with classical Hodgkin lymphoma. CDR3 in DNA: TGTGCCAGCAGCTTACTAGCTGAGCAGTTCTTC. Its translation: CASSLLAEQFF.